Listed below are T cell receptor beta chains from one sample, sequenced in a study of T cell responses to AZD1222 COVID-19 vaccine. Produced via immunoSEQ multiplex PCR; TCRdb's table is partial and in-frame only. The table records 150,000 or so clones, roughly 92% of them present only once. Here the sequenced sample was peripheral blood, taken on day 0 of AZD1222 vaccination. The receptors here all came from an adult in good health. Both conserved end residues are trimmed from each CDR3. Each record gives: V gene, CDR3 protein.

>TRBV10-1
ASSEFSPAGEQF
>TRBV27
ASSLRLAGTGNNEQF
>TRBV19
ASSATGLIGQPQH
>TRBV5-4
ASSSRQGYEQY
>TRBV2
ASRRQGATGELF
>TRBV19
ASNPNRGGQPQH
>TRBV6-1
ASSEKNGVRNSPLH
>TRBV12-3/TRBV12-4
ASSLIRETQY
>TRBV5-8
ASSLTRTSSPDTQY
>TRBV28
ASSQNNYGYT
>TRBV11-2
ASSPRSGTTDTDTQY
>TRBV7-8
ASSFVRKGNTEAF
>TRBV7-2
ASSLAGGHAGNTIY
>TRBV2
ASSEPQGEDYGYT
>TRBV3-1/TRBV3-2
ASSQVWSSGNTIY
>TRBV2
ASSDLDLNQPQH
>TRBV7-3
ASSLMGAGPAF
>TRBV3-1/TRBV3-2
ASSQAGLAGAHYNEQF
>TRBV7-6
ASSGYRDKKLF
>TRBV10-2
ASSERTGGTEAF
>TRBV5-1
ASSRGDYGYT
>TRBV30
AWWMDFYGYT
>TRBV5-4
ASSLIEGAKGGYT
>TRBV28
ASSPADSLGRRF
>TRBV20-1
SASIGGQDNEQF
>TRBV6-5
ASSYSSRNYGYT
>TRBV12-3/TRBV12-4
ASSLGAANEQF
>TRBV30
AWRYVNTEAF
>TRBV6-6
ATRRGEWTDTQY
>TRBV19
ASTARPGGGYEQY
>TRBV29-1
SGRGRAGELF
>TRBV28
ASSPYPPTSLYEQY
>TRBV4-1
ASSQPTGPGPSGNTIY
>TRBV2
ASSEEVQPHSPLH
>TRBV19
ASTPAGSLEKLF
>TRBV20-1
SASVGRNYGYT